This record concerns one T cell receptor beta chain sequence. Its target is not known. This entry is derived from a study of cytomegalovirus exposure and HLA in healthy donors. 60 Vbeta and 13 Jbeta primers were used in PCR. Using immunoSEQ multiplex PCR, the repertoire was profiled, and TCRdb retains in-frame clones only, with some absent. The data hold tens of thousands of clones, with about 74% observed a single time. Findings of the study overall: The study reported that TCR beta sequences accurately predicted HLA-A and HLA-B alleles in most subjects. Presence/absence results assume similar sequencing depth per donor, which may not hold.

The ends lost 1 base at V and 2 bases at J; junction bases unmatched: 7. CDR1 is KGHSH, CDR2 LQKENI, per germline. This CDR3 has 17 residues. The sequenced sample was PBMCs. The receptor was derived from a human donor in good health. The V and J genes are TRBV18 and TRBJ2-1, with 8 positions matching TRBD2. The CDR3 reads CASSPRGTSGAYNEQFF. As DNA, the CDR3 is TGTGCCAGCTCACCACGCGGGACTAGTGGGGCCTACAATGAGCAGTTCTTC.